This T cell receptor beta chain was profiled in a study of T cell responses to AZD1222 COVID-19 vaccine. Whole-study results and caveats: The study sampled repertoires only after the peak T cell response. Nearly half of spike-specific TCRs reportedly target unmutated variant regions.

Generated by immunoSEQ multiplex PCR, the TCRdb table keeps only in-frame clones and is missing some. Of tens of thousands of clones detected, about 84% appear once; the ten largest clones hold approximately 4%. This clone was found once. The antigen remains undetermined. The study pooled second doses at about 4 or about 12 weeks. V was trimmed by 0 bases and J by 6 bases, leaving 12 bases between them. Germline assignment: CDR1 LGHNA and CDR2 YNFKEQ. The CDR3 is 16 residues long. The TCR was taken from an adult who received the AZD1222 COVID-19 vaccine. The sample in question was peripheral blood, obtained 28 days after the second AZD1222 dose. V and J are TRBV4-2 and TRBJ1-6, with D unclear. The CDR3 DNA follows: TGTGCCAGCAGCCAAGATCTTGGGGTGGGTAATTCACCCCTCCACTTT. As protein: CASSQDLGVGNSPLHF.